The TCR beta chain described here comes from a study of blood T cell repertoires in COVID-19. Background on the study: Some COVID-19 samples were acute and others convalescent; all came from the United States, Italy and Spain. T cells, B-cell-depleted T cells, or PBMCs provided the cDNA or gDNA that served as material.

In the authors' methods: How many nucleated cells were present was estimated from reference gene primer amplification. Clones were sequenced by immunoSEQ multiplex PCR, and TCRdb holds only the in-frame ones, with some missing. V and J calls and clone size come straight from that table; D and trimming were deduced from the DNA. Among more than 300,000 clones, more than 75% were seen once, and the ten largest hold roughly 3.3%. V lost 8 bases and J 4 bases, leaving 11 bases between the germline ends. The CDR3 has 12 amino acids. Per germline, CDR1 MNHEY and CDR2 SMNVEV (reference sequence). The origin of this receptor is a woman aged 18-29 years who had recovered from COVID-19. The chain links TRBV27 to TRBJ1-1; D perhaps matches TRBD1 (6 bases). The specimen was peripheral blood. The DNA for the CDR3 is TGTGCCAGCCAACAGGGTAGCACTGAAGCTTTCTTT. Its translation: CASQQGSTEAFF.